The clone carrying this T cell receptor beta chain came up many times. Its antigen is currently unknown. This sample was included in a study of post-analysis software for immune sequencing data. Across the whole study: As for disease course, relapsing-remitting, secondary progressive and progressive-relapsing multiple sclerosis were all included. The study, taken as a whole, reports: F measure grouped same-batch samples tightly together. Comparison with controls showed significantly lower normalized Chao1 diversity in multiple sclerosis patients. When patients were compared with controls, 4 or 5 TRBV segments were more frequent, TRBV5-6, TRBV5-1 and TRBV20-1 among them.

The ends were cut back, 6 bases at V and 9 bases at J, with 9 bases in the middle. The CDR3 extends over 11 amino acids. Looked up from germline, CDR1 is MNHNY and CDR2 is SVGAGI (reference sequence). Carried by the TCR beta cDNA libraries were unique molecular identifiers. About 500,000 cDNA molecules were obtained per 1 to 10 million input T cells. TCRdb called the PCR reads again in MiXCR, with one record for every CDR3 protein. Of approximately 180,000 distinct CDR3 sequences listed, about 30% are singletons. The origin of this receptor is a girl aged 10 to 17 with multiple sclerosis. Sequencing was carried out using blood. The chain is built from TRBV6-6 and TRBJ2-1; D ambiguous. DNA of the CDR3: TGTGCCAGCAGCCTCGACACTGAGCAGTTCTTC. Amino acids: CASSLDTEQFF.